These 3 T cell receptor beta chains were sequenced from one sample in a study of blood T cell repertoires in COVID-19. Profiling relied on immunoSEQ multiplex PCR, and the TCRdb table lists in-frame clones only, not all of them. The sample has around 43,000 clones; around 80% are singletons. The specimen was peripheral blood. The receptors were sampled from a human donor in a cohort sampled during active COVID-19.

The table lists this clone with a few counts. V and J are TRBV12-3 or TRBV12-4 and TRBJ1-3; TRBD1 is a possible D gene (5 bases). This CDR3 has 13 amino acids. V lost 9 bases, J lost 7 bases, and 16 bases lay in between. The CDR3 reads CASHGTAGNTIYF. The CDR3 DNA reads as TGTGCCAGTCACGGGACCGCGGGGAACACCATATATTTT.

This chain joins TRBV7-2 and TRBJ2-7; 7 positions agree with TRBD2. Germline trimming cut 2 bases from V and 5 bases from J; bases unmatched to any gene: 12. The CDR3 loop spans 16 amino acids. Germline V CDR1 and CDR2: SGHTA, FQGNSA. The CDR3 DNA sequence: TGTGCCAGCAGCTTACTTCCCGGGAGGACCAAGAACGAGCAGTACTTC. Protein sequence: CASSLLPGRTKNEQYF.

The chain uses TRBV28 and TRBJ2-5; 12 bases match TRBD2. Germline CDR1 reads MDHEN; CDR2 reads SYDVKM. V was pared by 5 bases and J by 1 base, with 5 bases of the junction left unmatched. The CDR3 runs 16 residues. The CDR3 DNA is TGTGCCAGCAGTGGCCGGACTAGCGGGACCCAAGAGACCCAGTACTTC. Encoded protein: CASSGRTSGTQETQYF.